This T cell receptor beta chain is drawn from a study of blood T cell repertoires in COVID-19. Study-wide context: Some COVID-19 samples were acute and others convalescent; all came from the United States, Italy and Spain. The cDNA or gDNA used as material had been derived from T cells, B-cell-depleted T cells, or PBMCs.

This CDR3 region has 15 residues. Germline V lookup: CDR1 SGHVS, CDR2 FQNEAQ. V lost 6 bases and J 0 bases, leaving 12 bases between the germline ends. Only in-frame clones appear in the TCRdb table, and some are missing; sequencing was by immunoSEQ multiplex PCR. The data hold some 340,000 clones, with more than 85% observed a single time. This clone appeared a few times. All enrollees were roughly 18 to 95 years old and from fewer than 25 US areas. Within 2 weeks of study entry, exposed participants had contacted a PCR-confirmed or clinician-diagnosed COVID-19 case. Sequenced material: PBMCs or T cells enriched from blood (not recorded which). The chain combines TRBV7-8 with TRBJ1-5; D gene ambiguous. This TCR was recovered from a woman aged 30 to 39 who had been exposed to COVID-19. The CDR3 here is CASSLYRYSNQPQHF. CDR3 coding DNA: TGTGCCAGCAGTCTTTACAGATATAGCAATCAGCCCCAGCATTTT.